The TCR beta chain under discussion was sequenced for a study of blood T cell repertoires in COVID-19. CDR3 size: 16 residues. From germline, CDR1 is SGHDT and CDR2 YYEEEE. V lost 6 bases and J 4 bases, leaving 19 bases between the germline ends. In the authors' workflow: The assay estimated nucleated cells by amplifying reference gene primers. Profiled with immunoSEQ multiplex PCR; TCRdb holds only in-frame clones, not every one. V, J and clone size were drawn from that table, and D and trimming were deduced from the DNA. The sample carries hundreds of thousands of clones, approximately 86% recorded once.

The V and J genes are TRBV5-6 and TRBJ2-2; D unresolved. Sequencing used peripheral blood. The source is a woman aged 55 to 70 with COVID-19, enrolled during active disease. CDR3 nucleotide sequence: TGTGCCAGCAACGCCCGAGCCAGGCCGTTCACCGGGGAGCTGTTTTTT. Its translation: CASNARARPFTGELFF.